The source of this T cell receptor beta chain is a study of T cells in Graves' hyperthyroidism and ophthalmopathy. This CDR3 region has 13 residues. The germline V and J ends were trimmed by 5 bases and 5 bases, with 13 bases remaining between them. The germline V gene encodes CDR1 SGHVS and CDR2 FQNEAQ. There were TCR beta CDR3 regions amplified from RNA transcripts. HTBI primers were used for first-round RT-PCR of the TCR CDR3. TCRdb processed the multiplex PCR reads anew with MiXCR; each CDR3 protein has one entry. The top ten clones hold approximately 8.2% of a sample with about 560,000 distinct CDR3 sequences, 46% of them seen once.

The source material was peripheral blood or thyroid tissue (not recorded which). This clonotype was obtained from a woman younger than 30 with Graves' hyperthyroidism. The chain is built from TRBV7-8 and TRBJ2-7; D gene uncertain. The CDR3 DNA follows: TGTGCCAGCAGCCCGCCGGAGAGTAACGAGCAGTACTTC. Encoded protein: CASSPPESNEQYF.